The entry below describes one TCR beta chain. Its cognate antigen is unknown. Profiling relied on immunoSEQ multiplex PCR, and the TCRdb table lists in-frame clones only, not all of them. The data show around 130,000 clones, 86% seen once. The record originates from a study of T cell responses to AZD1222 COVID-19 vaccine. Study context: Timing groups of about 4 and about 12 weeks for second doses were pooled. The study's findings and limits: Just a handful of AZD1222 recipients tested seropositive at baseline. Samples come after the peak T cell response, not at day 14.

In germline, CDR1 is MNHEY, CDR2 SVGAGI. The germline V and J ends were trimmed by 0 bases and 0 bases, with 8 bases remaining between them. The CDR3 loop spans 15 amino acids. The source is an adult in good health. This sample comprised peripheral blood, obtained on day 0 of AZD1222 vaccination. This chain uses TRBV6-5 with TRBJ1-1; D is unresolved. DNA of the CDR3: TGTGCCAGCAGTTACTCGATCATCGTGAACACTGAAGCTTTCTTT. Translation: CASSYSIIVNTEAFF.